This TCR beta chain was documented in a study of T cells after yellow fever vaccination. With regard to this clonotype: Its cognate antigen is unknown.

The 5'RACE template-switching step produced TCR cDNA and added a universal primer site and UMIs. TCRdb passed the 5' RACE reads through MiXCR, listing each CDR3 protein once. The sample consists of some 260,000 distinct CDR3 sequences, about 5.2% of them appearing once. The study's findings and limits: Peak timing came faster in the weaker secondary response, day 5 versus 15. Any FACS-sorted repertoire could hold abundant clonotypes that contaminate it from the bulk population. Post-booster repertoires again held most primary-vaccination clones (roughly 96% CD4, approximately 90% CD8).

The source was CD4+ T cells sorted from PBMCs, collected on the day of the yellow fever booster vaccination. The TCR sequence derives from a man aged 18 to 35 who received the YFV17D yellow fever vaccine.

The CDR3 is CSARTPGLATDNEQFF. The CDR3 bases are TGCAGTGCTAGGACACCGGGACTAGCGACAGACAATGAGCAGTTCTTC. The chain combines TRBV20-1 with TRBJ2-1; 10 bases agree with TRBD2. V dropped 3 bases and J dropped 5; count of bases not matched to a gene: 10. Germline CDR1 reads DFQATT; CDR2 reads SNEGSKA (reference sequence). The CDR3 is made up of 16 amino acids.